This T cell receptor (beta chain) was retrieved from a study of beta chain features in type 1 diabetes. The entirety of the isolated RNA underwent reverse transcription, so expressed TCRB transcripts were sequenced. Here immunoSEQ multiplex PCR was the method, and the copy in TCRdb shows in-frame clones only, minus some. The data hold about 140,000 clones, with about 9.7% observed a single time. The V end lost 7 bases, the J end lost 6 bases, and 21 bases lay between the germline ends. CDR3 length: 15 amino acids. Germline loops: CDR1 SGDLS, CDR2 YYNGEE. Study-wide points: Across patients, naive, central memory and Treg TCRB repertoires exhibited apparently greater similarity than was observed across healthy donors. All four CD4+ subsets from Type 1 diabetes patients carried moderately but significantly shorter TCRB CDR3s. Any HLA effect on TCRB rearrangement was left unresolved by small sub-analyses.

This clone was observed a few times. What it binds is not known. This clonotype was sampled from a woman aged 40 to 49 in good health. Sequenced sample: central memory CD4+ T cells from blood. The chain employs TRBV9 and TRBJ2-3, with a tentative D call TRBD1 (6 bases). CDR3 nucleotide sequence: TGTGCCAGCTCCCTACGGGACACTCTCTGGGATACGCAGTATTTT. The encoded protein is CASSLRDTLWDTQYF.